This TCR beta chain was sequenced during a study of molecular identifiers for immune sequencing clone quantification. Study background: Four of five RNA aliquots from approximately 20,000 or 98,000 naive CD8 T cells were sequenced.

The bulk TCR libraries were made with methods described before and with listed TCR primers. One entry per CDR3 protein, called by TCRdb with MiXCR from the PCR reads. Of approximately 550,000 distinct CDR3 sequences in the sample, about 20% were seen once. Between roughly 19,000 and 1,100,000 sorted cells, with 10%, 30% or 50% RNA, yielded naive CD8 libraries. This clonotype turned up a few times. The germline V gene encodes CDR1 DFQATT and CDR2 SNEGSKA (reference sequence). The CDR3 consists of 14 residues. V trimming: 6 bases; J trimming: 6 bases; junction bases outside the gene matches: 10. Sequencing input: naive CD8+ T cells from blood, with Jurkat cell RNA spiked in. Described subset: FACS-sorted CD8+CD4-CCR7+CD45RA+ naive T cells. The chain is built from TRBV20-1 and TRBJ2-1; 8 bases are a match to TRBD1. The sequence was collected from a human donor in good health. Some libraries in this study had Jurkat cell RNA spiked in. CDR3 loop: CSAGPGQGFNEQFF. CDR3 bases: TGCAGTGCCGGGCCAGGACAGGGTTTCAATGAGCAGTTCTTC.